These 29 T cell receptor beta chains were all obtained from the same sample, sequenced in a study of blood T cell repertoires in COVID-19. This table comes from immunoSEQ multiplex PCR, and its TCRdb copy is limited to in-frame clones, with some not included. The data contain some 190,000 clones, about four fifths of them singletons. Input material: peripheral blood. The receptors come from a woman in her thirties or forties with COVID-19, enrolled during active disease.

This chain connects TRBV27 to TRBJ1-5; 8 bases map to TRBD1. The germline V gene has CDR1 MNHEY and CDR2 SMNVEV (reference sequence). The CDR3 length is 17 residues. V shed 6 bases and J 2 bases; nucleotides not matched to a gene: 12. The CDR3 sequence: CASSLGDRIYGNQPQHF. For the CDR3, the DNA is TGTGCCAGCAGCCTAGGGGACAGGATTTATGGCAATCAGCCCCAGCATTTT.

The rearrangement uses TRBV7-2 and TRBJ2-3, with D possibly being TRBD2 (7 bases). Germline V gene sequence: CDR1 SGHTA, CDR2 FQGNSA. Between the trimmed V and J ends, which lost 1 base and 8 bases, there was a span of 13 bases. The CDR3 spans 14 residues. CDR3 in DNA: TGTGCCAGCAGCTTAGTCGCAGGGGAGGGTACGCAGTATTTT. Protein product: CASSLVAGEGTQYF. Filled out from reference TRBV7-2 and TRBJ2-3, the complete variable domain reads GAGVSQSPSNKVTEKGKDVELRCDPISGHTALYWYRQSLGQGLEFLIYFQGNSAPDKSGLPSDRFSAERTGGSVSTLTIQRTQQEDSAVYLCASSLVAGEGTQYFGPGTRLTVL.

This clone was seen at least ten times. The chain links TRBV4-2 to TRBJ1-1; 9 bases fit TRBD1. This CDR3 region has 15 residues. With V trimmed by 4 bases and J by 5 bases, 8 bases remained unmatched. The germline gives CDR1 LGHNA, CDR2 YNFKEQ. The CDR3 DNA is TGTGCCAGCAGCCCATACAGGGGGCGTTTGACTGAAGCTTTCTTT. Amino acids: CASSPYRGRLTEAFF.

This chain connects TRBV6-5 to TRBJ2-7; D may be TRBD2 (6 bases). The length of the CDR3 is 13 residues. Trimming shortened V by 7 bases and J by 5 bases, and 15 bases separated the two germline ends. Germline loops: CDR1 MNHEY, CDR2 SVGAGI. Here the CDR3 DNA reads TGTGCCAGCAAAGCCGGGACTGCCAACGAGCAGTACGTC. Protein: CASKAGTANEQYV.

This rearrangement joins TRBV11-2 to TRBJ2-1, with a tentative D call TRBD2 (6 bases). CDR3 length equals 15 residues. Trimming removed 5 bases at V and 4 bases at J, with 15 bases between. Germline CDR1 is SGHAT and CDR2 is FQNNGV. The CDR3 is CASSIVAGTYNEQFF. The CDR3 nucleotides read TGTGCCAGCAGCATTGTGGCGGGAACTTACAATGAGCAGTTCTTC.

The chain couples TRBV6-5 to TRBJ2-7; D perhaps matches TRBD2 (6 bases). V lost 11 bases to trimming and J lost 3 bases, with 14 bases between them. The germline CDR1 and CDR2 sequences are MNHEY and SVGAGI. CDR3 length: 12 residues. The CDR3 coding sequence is TGTGCCTCCCGGGGGTTTCTCTACGAGCAGTACGTC. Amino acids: CASRGFLYEQYV.

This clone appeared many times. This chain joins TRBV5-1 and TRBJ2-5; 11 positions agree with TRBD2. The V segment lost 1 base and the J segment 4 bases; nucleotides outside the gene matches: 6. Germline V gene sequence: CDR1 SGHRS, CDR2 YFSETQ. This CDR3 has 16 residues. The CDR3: CASSLTSGSLGETQYF. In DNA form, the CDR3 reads TGCGCCAGCAGCTTGACTAGCGGGAGTTTGGGAGAGACCCAGTACTTC. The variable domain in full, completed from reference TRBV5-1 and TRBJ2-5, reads KAGVTQTPRYLIKTRGQQVTLSCSPISGHRSVSWYQQTPGQGLQFLFEYFSETQRNKGNFPGRFSGRQFSNSRSEMNVSTLELGDSALYLCASSLTSGSLGETQYFGPGTRLLVL.

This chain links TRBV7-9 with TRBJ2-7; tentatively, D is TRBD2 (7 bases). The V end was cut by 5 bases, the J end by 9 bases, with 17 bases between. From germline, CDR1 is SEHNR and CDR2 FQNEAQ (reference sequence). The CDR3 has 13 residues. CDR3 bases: TGTGCCAGCAGCCCAGAGGGGGGGCAGGCGCAGTACTTC. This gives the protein CASSPEGGQAQYF.

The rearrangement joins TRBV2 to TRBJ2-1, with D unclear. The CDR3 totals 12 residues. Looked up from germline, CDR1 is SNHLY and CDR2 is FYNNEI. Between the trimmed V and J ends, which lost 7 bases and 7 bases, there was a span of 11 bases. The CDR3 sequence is CASKHEKNEQFF. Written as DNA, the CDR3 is TGTGCCAGCAAACACGAAAAAAATGAGCAGTTCTTC. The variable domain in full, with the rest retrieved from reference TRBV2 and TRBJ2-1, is EPEVTQTPSHQVTQMGQEVILRCVPISNHLYFYWYRQILGQKVEFLVSFYNNEISEKSEIFDDQFSVERPDGSNFTLKIRSTKLEDSAMYFCASKHEKNEQFFGPGTRLTVL.

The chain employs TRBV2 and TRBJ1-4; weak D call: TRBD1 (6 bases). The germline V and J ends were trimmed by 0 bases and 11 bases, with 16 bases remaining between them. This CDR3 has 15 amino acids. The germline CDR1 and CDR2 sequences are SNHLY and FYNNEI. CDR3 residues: CASSEATKDRPKLFF. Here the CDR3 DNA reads TGTGCCAGCAGTGAAGCAACTAAAGACAGGCCCAAACTGTTTTTT.

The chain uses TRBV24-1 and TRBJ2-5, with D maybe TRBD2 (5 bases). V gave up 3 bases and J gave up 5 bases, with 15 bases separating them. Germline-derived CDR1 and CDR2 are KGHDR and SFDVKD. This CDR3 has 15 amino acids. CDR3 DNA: TGTGCCACCAGTGATCCGGGAACAACGGCGGAGACCCAGTACTTC. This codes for CATSDPGTTAETQYF.

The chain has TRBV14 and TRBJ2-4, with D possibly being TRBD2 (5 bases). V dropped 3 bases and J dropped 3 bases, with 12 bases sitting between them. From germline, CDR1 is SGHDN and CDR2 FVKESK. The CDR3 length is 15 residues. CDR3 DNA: TGTGCCAGCAGCCAGGTGGAAGGAGGCAAAAACATTCAGTACTTC. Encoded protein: CASSQVEGGKNIQYF. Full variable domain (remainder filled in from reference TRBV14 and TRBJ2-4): EAGVTQFPSHSVIEKGQTVTLRCDPISGHDNLYWYRRVMGKEIKFLLHFVKESKQDESGMPNNRFLAERTGGTYSTLKVQPAELEDSGVYFCASSQVEGGKNIQYFGAGTRLSVL.

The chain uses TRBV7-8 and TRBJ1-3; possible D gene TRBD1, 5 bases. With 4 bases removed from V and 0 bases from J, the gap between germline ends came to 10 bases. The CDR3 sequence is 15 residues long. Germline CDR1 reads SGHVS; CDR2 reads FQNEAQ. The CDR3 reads CASSYGHSSGNTIYF. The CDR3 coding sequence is TGTGCCAGCAGCTACGGACACAGCTCTGGAAACACCATATATTTT.

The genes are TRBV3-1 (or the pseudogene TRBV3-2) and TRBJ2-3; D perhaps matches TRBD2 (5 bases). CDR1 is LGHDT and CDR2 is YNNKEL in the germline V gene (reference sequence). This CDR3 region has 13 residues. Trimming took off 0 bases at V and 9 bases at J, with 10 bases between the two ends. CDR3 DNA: TGTGCCAGCAGCCAAGATGGAGGCCTCACGCAGTATTTT. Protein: CASSQDGGLTQYF.

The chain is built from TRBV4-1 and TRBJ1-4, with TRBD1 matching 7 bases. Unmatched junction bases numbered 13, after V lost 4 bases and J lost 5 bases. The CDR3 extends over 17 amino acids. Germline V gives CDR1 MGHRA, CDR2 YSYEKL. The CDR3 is CASSPGTVNFGNEKLFF. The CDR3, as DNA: TGCGCCAGCAGCCCCGGGACAGTTAACTTCGGGAATGAAAAACTGTTTTTT.

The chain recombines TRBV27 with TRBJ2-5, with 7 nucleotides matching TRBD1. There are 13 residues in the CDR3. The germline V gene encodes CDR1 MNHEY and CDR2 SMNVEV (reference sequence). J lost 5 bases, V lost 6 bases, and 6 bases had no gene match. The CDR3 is CASRPGTVETQYF. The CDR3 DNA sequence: TGTGCCAGCAGACCCGGGACAGTTGAGACCCAGTACTTC.

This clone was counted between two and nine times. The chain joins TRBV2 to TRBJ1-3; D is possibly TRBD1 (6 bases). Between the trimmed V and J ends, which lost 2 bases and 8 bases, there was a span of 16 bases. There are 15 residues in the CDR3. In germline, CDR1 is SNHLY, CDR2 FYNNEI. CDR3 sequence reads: CASSEFGGRRDTIYF. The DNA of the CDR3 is TGTGCCAGCAGTGAATTCGGGGGGCGAAGGGACACCATATATTTT.

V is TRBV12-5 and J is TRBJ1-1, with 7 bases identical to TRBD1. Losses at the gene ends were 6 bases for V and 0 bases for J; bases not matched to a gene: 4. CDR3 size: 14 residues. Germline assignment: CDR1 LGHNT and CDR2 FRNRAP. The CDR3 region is CASGSGQMNTEAFF. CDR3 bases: TGTGCTAGTGGGTCGGGACAGATGAACACTGAAGCTTTCTTT.

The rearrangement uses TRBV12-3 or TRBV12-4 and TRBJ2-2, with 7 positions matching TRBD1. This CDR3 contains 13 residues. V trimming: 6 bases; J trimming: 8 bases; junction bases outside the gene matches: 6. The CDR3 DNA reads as TGTGCCAGCAGCCGGGACAGTGAGGGGGAGCTGTTTTTT. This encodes CASSRDSEGELFF.

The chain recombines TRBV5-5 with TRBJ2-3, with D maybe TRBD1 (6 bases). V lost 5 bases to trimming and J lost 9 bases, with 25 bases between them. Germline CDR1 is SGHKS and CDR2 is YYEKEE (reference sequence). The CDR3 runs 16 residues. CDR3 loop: CASSKDAGAPWGTQYF. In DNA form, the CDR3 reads TGTGCCAGCAGTAAAGACGCAGGGGCCCCATGGGGAACGCAGTATTTT.

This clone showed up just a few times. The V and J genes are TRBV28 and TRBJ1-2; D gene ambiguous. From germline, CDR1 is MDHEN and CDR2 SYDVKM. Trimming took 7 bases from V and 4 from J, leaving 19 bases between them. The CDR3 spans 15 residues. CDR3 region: CASTPPRSVGYGYTF. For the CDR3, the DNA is TGTGCCAGCACCCCACCAAGGAGCGTAGGCTATGGCTACACCTTC.

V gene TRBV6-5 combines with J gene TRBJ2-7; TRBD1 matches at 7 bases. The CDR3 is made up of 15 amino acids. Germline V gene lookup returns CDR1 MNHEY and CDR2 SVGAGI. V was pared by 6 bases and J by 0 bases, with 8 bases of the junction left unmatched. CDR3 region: CASSSSGGGSYEQYV. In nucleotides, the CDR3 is TGTGCCAGCAGCTCCTCAGGGGGTGGCTCCTACGAGCAGTACGTC.

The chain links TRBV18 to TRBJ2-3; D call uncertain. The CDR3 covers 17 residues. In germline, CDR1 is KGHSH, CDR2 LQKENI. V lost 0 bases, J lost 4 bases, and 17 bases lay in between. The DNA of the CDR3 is TGTGCCAGCTCACCACCGAACGAAGGAATGAGGTCAGATACGCAGTATTTT. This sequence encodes CASSPPNEGMRSDTQYF.

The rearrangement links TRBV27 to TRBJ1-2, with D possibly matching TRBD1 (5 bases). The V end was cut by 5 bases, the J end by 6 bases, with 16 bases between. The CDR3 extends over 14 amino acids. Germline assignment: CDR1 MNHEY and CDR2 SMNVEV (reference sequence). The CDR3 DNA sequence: TGTGCCAGCAGTGACCACGGACACCGGAATGGCTACACCTTC. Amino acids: CASSDHGHRNGYTF.

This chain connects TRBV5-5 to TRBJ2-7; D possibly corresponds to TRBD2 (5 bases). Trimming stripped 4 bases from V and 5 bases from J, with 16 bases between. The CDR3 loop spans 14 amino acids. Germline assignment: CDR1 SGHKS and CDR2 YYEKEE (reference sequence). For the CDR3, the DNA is TGTGCCAGCAGCCTGGGAACTAGAGGGAACGAGCAGTACTTC. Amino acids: CASSLGTRGNEQYF.

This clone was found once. The CDR3 reads CASSSPATSGRATPQFF. Written as DNA, the CDR3 is TGTGCCAGCAGCTCGCCCGCTACTAGCGGGAGGGCCACGCCGCAGTTCTTC. V usage is TRBV5-4 and J usage is TRBJ2-1; 13 bases are a match to TRBD2. Germline V CDR1 and CDR2: SGHNT, YYREEE (reference sequence). This CDR3 is 17 amino acids long. The J segment lost 12 bases and the V segment lost 3 bases, leaving 15 bases of the junction unmatched.

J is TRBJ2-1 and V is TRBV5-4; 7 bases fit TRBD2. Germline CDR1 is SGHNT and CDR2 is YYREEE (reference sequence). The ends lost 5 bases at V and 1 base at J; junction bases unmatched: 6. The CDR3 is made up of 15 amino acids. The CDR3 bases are TGTGCCAGCAGACCGCGGGGGACTTCCTACAATGAGCAGTTCTTC. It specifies CASRPRGTSYNEQFF.

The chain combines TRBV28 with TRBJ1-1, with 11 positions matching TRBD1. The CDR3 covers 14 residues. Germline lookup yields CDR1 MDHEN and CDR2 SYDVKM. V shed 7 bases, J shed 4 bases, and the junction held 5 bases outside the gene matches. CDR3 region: CASISGTGGTEAFF. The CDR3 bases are TGTGCCAGCATCTCGGGGACAGGGGGCACTGAAGCTTTCTTT. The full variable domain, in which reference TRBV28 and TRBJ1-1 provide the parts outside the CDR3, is DVKVTQSSRYLVKRTGEKVFLECVQDMDHENMFWYRQDPGLGLRLIYFSYDVKMKEKGDIPEGYSVSREKKERFSLILESASTNQTSMYLCASISGTGGTEAFFGQGTRLTVV.

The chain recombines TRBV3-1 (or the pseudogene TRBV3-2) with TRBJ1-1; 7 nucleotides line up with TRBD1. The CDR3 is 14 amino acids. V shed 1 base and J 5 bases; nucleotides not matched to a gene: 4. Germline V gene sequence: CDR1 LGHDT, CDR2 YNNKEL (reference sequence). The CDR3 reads CASSQAGTVTEAFF. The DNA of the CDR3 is TGTGCCAGCAGCCAAGCAGGGACAGTAACTGAAGCTTTCTTT.